Each of the 18 T cell receptor beta chains below was sequenced from the same sample in a study of molecular identifiers for immune sequencing clone quantification. TCRdb reanalysed the PCR reads using MiXCR and keeps one entry per CDR3 protein. This table has more than 95,000 distinct CDR3 sequences, 24% appearing once. Input material: naive CD8+ T cells from blood, with Jurkat cell RNA spiked in. Noted subset: FACS-sorted CD8+CD4-CCR7+CD45RA+ naive T cells. The origin of the receptors is a human donor in good health. Some libraries in this study had Jurkat cell RNA spiked in.

On this clonotype: A much larger clone differs from this one at a single base, so this may be a read error. The rearrangement uses TRBV6-6 and TRBJ1-3; D is ambiguous. From germline, CDR1 is MNHNY and CDR2 SVGAGI (reference sequence). This CDR3 region has 17 residues. CDR3 sequence: CASSYLVTSVSGTTIYF. The CDR3 DNA is TGTGCCAGCAGTTACTTAGTCACATCCGTCTCTGGAACCACCATATATTTT.

In this sample, this clonotype turned up a few times. The CDR3 here is CASRGRKAGGSLDEQYF. DNA of the CDR3: TGTGCCAGCAGAGGCCGGAAAGCGGGAGGGAGTTTGGACGAGCAGTACTTC. The chain recombines TRBV4-2 with TRBJ2-7; 10 bases are a match to TRBD2. Germline-derived CDR1 and CDR2 are LGHNA and YNFKEQ. This CDR3 has 17 residues. Unmatched junction bases numbered 16, after V lost 6 bases and J lost 5 bases.

Only a few counts were recorded for this clonotype. This sequence may be a read error, since a much larger clone differs from it by one base. The CDR3 is CASSWGTGVAGTQYF. The DNA for the CDR3 is TGTGCCAGCAGTTGGGGCACGGGGGTAGCAGGTACGCAGTATTTT. This rearrangement joins TRBV28 to TRBJ2-3; maybe TRBD2 (6 bases). The germline V and J ends were trimmed by 4 bases and 8 bases, with 19 bases remaining between them. From germline, CDR1 is MDHEN and CDR2 SYDVKM. The CDR3 totals 15 residues.

This clonotype was picked up many times. V is TRBV4-3 and J is TRBJ2-7, with TRBD1 matching 9 bases. Germline V lookup: CDR1 LGHNA, CDR2 YSLEER. This CDR3 region has 15 residues. V dropped 0 bases and J dropped 3; count of bases not matched to a gene: 3. The CDR3 coding sequence is TGCGCCAGCAGCCAAGATGGGACAGGGTACTACGAGCAGTACTTC. Its translation is CASSQDGTGYYEQYF.

Ten or more counts support this clonotype. The chain is built from TRBV19 and TRBJ1-5; maybe TRBD1 (5 bases). With 10 bases removed from V and 1 base from J, the gap between germline ends came to 14 bases. This CDR3 is built from 14 residues. The V gene's germline CDR1 is LNHDA and CDR2 SQIVND (reference sequence). DNA of the CDR3: TGTGCCACCGGAAGGGAGGGGAGCAATCAGCCCCAGCATTTT. Protein: CATGREGSNQPQHF.

Remarks on this clonotype: A much more abundant neighbour one base away suggests this may be a read error. The CDR3 region is CARSKTEVNQPQHF. CDR3 sequence (DNA): TGTGCCCGCAGTAAGACAGAGGTCAATCAGCCCCAGCATTTT. The genes are TRBV12-3 or TRBV12-4 and TRBJ1-5, with D possibly TRBD1 on 5 matching bases. The CDR3 consists of 14 residues.

With respect to this clonotype: This may be a read error: a much more frequent sequence differs by one nucleotide. The V gene is TRBV19, the J gene TRBJ1-1; no firm D call. The CDR3 has 14 amino acids. Germline CDR1 reads LNHDA; CDR2 reads SQIVND (reference sequence). CDR3: CASSLIGPNTEAIF. The CDR3 DNA is TGTGCCAGTAGCCTGATCGGGCCGAACACTGAAGCTATCTTT.

The sample holds many counts of this clonotype. This sequence joins TRBV19 and TRBJ2-7; no reliable D call. The CDR3 runs 14 residues. CDR1 is LNHDA and CDR2 is SQIVND in the germline V gene (reference sequence). The germline V and J ends were trimmed by 4 bases and 2 bases, with 12 bases remaining between them. The CDR3 DNA reads as TGTGCCAGTAGTAGCAGTCTCGGCCCCTACGAGCAGTACTTC. Protein: CASSSSLGPYEQYF.

The table lists this clonotype with many counts. The chain links TRBV6-1 to TRBJ2-3; D is ambiguous. The germline V and J ends were trimmed by 6 bases and 5 bases, with 9 bases remaining between them. Germline assignment: CDR1 MNHNS and CDR2 SASEGT. The CDR3 has 12 residues. CDR3 sequence: CASRYVGDTQYF. The CDR3 region has the DNA TGTGCCAGCAGATACGTCGGAGATACGCAGTATTTT.

In the case of this clonotype: This clone may be a read error of a much larger clone one base away. The chain recombines TRBV6-5 with TRBJ2-7; 7 nucleotides line up with TRBD1. Germline CDR1 and CDR2: MNHEY and SVGAGI. This CDR3 region has 14 residues. Unmatched junction bases numbered 5, after V lost 5 bases and J lost 1 base. The CDR3 DNA sequence: TGTGCCAGCAGTCACAGGGGCCCGTCCTACGAGCAGTACTTC. Translated, it gives CASSHRGPSYEQYF.

This clonotype has just a few counts. The V gene is TRBV5-5, the J gene TRBJ1-2; D possibly corresponds to TRBD1 (5 bases). CDR1 and CDR2 from the germline V gene are SGHKS and YYEKEE (reference sequence). The ends were cut back, 4 bases at V and 5 bases at J, with 15 bases in the middle. This CDR3 has 14 residues. CDR3 residues: CASSPGVEFYGYTF. The CDR3 DNA reads as TGTGCCAGCAGCCCGGGGGTAGAATTTTATGGCTACACCTTC. Together with reference TRBV5-5 and TRBJ1-2, the CDR3 gives the full variable domain: DAGVTQSPTHLIKTRGQQVTLRCSPISGHKSVSWYQQVLGQGPQFIFQYYEKEERGRGNFPDRFSARQFPNYSSELNVNALLLGDSALYLCASSPGVEFYGYTFGSGTRLTVV.

A remark on this clonotype: One end of the junction fails to match germline, which may point to a read error. The chain links TRBV2 to TRBJ2-6, with D perhaps TRBD1 (5 bases). CDR3 length: 13 residues. The germline gives CDR1 SNHLY, CDR2 FYNNEI. In DNA form, the CDR3 reads TGTGCCAGCAGTGGTCTAGGGGCCCACGTCCTACCTTTC. Translating it yields CASSGLGAHVLPF.

A note on this clonotype: Possible read error: a much larger clone is one base away. V is TRBV19 and J is TRBJ1-1; D not certain. Germline CDR1 reads LNHDA; CDR2 reads SQIVND (reference sequence). This CDR3 spans 13 amino acids. CDR3 in amino acids: CASSMLRWTEASF. CDR3 DNA: TGTGCCAGTAGTATGTTGAGGTGGACTGAAGCTTCCTTT.

Worth noting for this clonotype: A much bigger clone sits one base away, suggesting this may be a read error. The V and J genes are TRBV19 and TRBJ2-6; 8 bases are a match to TRBD1. Germline lookup yields CDR1 LNHDA and CDR2 SQIVND (reference sequence). The CDR3 is 17 amino acids. V was pared by 5 bases and J by 2 bases, with 8 bases of the junction left unmatched. This chain's CDR3 is CASSVGSGGTGANVLTF. As DNA, the CDR3 is TGTGCCAGTAGTGTGGGATCAGGGGGCACTGGGGCCAACGTCCTGACTTTC.

The chain combines TRBV10-1 with TRBJ2-2, with 8 positions matching TRBD2. J lost 3 bases, V lost 6 bases, and 12 bases had no gene match. There are 17 residues in the CDR3. Germline CDR1 WNHNN, CDR2 SYGVQD (reference sequence). The CDR3 region is CASSPGQRGPHTGELFF. CDR3 bases: TGCGCCAGCAGCCCCGGCCAGCGGGGGCCCCACACCGGGGAGCTGTTTTTT.

Regarding this clonotype: This may come from a read error, since a much larger clone is one base off. The rearrangement joins TRBV10-1 to TRBJ2-5, with TRBD1 matching 7 bases. This CDR3 spans 16 amino acids. J gave up 3 bases and V 4 bases, and 11 bases lay outside the gene matches. In germline, CDR1 is WNHNN, CDR2 SYGVQD (reference sequence). DNA of the CDR3: TGCGCCAGCAGTGCGTCGGGGCCAGGGGGTAAAGAGACCCAGTACTTC. Protein: CASSASGPGGKETQYF.

This clonotype has ten or more counts. This chain links TRBV4-2 with TRBJ2-1; 11 positions match TRBD2. The length of the CDR3 is 16 residues. The germline V gene encodes CDR1 LGHNA and CDR2 YNFKEQ. V lost 1 base and J lost 6; bases outside the gene matches: 5. CDR3 in DNA: TGTGCCAGCAGCCAAGCACTAGCGGGAGCAGGCAATGAGCAGTTCTTC. Residues: CASSQALAGAGNEQFF.

This clonotype appeared many times. This rearrangement joins TRBV10-3 to TRBJ2-7, with D possibly being TRBD1 (6 bases). Germline lookup yields CDR1 ENHRY and CDR2 SYGVKD. The CDR3 consists of 15 residues. V lost 6 bases, J lost 0 bases, and 15 bases lay in between. The CDR3: CAISVTGSGSYEQYF. The CDR3 DNA reads TGTGCCATCAGCGTTACAGGGTCCGGCTCCTACGAGCAGTACTTC.